This T cell receptor beta chain stems from a study of T cells expressing NK-cell markers. Across the study: In sorted CD3+CD56+NKG2C+, CD3+CD56+NKG2C- and CD3+CD56-NKG2C+ T cells, TCR beta repertoires were obtained. Seven of the eight sequenced donors were classified as HCMV-seropositive, and one was classified as seronegative. Study findings and constraints: Questions lingered over whether expanded NKG2C+ T cell clones were HCMV-specific.

Points on this clonotype: Its antigen is undetermined.

From its re-call of the 5' RACE reads, TCRdb lists each CDR3 protein once, without DNA. Recorded here are 500,000 or so distinct CDR3 sequences; the top ten clones represent approximately 3.6%. The receptor comes from a man younger than 35 in good health. Input material: blood T cells: a sorted CD56 or NKG2C T cell subset, CD4+ or CD8+ T cells, or bulk PBMC T cells (not recorded which).

The CDR3 loop is CASSFRPRGRFPGYTF. This chain uses TRBV7-8 with TRBJ1-2; checking the TCRdb D call of TRBD1 is not possible without DNA. This CDR3 has 16 residues. The germline gives CDR1 SGHVS, CDR2 FQNEAQ.